The clone carrying this T cell receptor (beta chain) was counted once. The data stem from a study of technical replicates of blood from a handful of donors. The germline V gene encodes CDR1 MNHEY and CDR2 SVGAGI. Trimming took 0 bases from V and 3 from J; bases not matched to a gene: 6. The CDR3 is 16 amino acids. The assay was immunoSEQ multiplex PCR, and TCRdb's table has in-frame clones only and misses some. Of tens of thousands of clones listed, around 93% are singletons. This receptor was taken from a human donor in good health. This chain connects TRBV6-5 to TRBJ2-5; 8 bases match TRBD1. Sequencing used T cells isolated from PBMCs. This chain's CDR3 is CASSYSLGQGKETQYF. In DNA, the CDR3 is TGTGCCAGCAGTTACTCGCTCGGACAGGGTAAAGAGACCCAGTACTTC.